The 19 T cell receptor beta chains below come from one sample, sequenced in a study of regulatory T cells in long-lasting Graves disease. Combining iRepertoire HTBI primers with Arm-PCR of CDR3 regions, the authors built TCR beta libraries. TCRdb re-analysed the multiplex PCR reads in MiXCR, keeping a single row per CDR3 protein. The sample contains about half a million distinct CDR3 sequences, around 12% of which appear only once. Sample time point: newly diagnosed GD, antithyroid drugs for less than 3 months. From RNA extracted from PBMCs, the TCR library was made. This sample also belongs to another study, concerning T cells in Graves' hyperthyroidism and ophthalmopathy.

Sequenced here: peripheral blood mononuclear cells (PBMCs), sampled at new diagnosis, from a patient treated with antithyroid drugs. All receptors come from a young woman with Graves disease.

About this clonotype itself: With a much larger clone just one base away, this may be a read error. V and J are TRBV7-8 and TRBJ2-1, with D perhaps TRBD2 (6 bases). The CDR3 is 15 residues long. Looked up from germline, CDR1 is SGHVS and CDR2 is FQNEAQ. DNA for the CDR3: TGTGTCAGCAGCTTATCTACGGGAGCCGGCAATGAGCAGTTCTTC. Translated, it gives CVSSLSTGAGNEQFF.

This clonotype was detected a few times. The V and J genes are TRBV4-1 and TRBJ2-1; TRBD1 or TRBD2 may be the D gene (6 bases each). The CDR3 is 14 residues long. Germline CDR1 MGHRA, CDR2 YSYEKL. V was clipped by 2 bases and J by 7 bases, with 12 bases between them. The CDR3 sequence is CASSQLVGGNEQFF. The CDR3, as DNA: TGCGCCAGCAGCCAACTGGTAGGGGGGAATGAGCAGTTCTTC.

This clonotype was observed at least ten times. This rearrangement joins TRBV2 to TRBJ2-1; D remains ambiguous. The length of the CDR3 is 13 residues. Germline V gene sequence: CDR1 SNHLY, CDR2 FYNNEI. Trimming left V 2 bases short and J 3 bases short, with 5 bases between. The CDR3 sequence: CASSEYDYNEQFF. The DNA of the CDR3 is TGTGCCAGCAGTGAATATGACTACAATGAGCAGTTCTTC.

CDR3 sequence: CASSLYGTLGDREQYF. The CDR3 coding sequence is TGTGCCAGCAGCTTATATGGGACCTTGGGGGACCGGGAGCAGTACTTC. The rearrangement joins TRBV7-8 to TRBJ2-7; D is possibly TRBD1 or TRBD2 (5 bases each). V lost 2 bases, J lost 7 bases, and 21 bases lay in between. The CDR3 length is 16 residues. Looked up from germline, CDR1 is SGHVS and CDR2 is FQNEAQ.

As concerns this clonotype: Sequence at one end of the junction differs from germline and may be a read error. V usage is TRBV6-5 and J usage is TRBJ2-7, with TRBD2 identical over 7 bases. CDR1 is MNHEY, CDR2 SVGAGI, per germline. This CDR3 is built from 14 residues. This CDR3 reads CASGYSSGSYEQYF. The CDR3 region has the DNA TGTGCCAGCGGTTACTCTAGCGGCTCCTACGAGCAGTACTTC.

The rearrangement uses TRBV6-2 or TRBV6-3 and TRBJ2-7; 8 bases match TRBD2. CDR3 size: 18 residues. Germline lookup yields CDR1 MNHEY and CDR2 SVGEGT. Trimming at V came to 0 bases and at J to 4 bases, leaving 14 bases not matched to a gene. The CDR3 coding sequence is TGTGCCAGCAGTTACTCAGGGAGGAGCGGGAGCCCCGGGTACGAGCAGTACTTC. Protein sequence: CASSYSGRSGSPGYEQYF.

This clonotype was found many times. The chain joins TRBV6-2 or TRBV6-3 to TRBJ1-6; D not resolved. The CDR3 is 12 amino acids. Germline values: CDR1 MNHEY, CDR2 SVGEGT. Trimming removed 9 bases from V and 10 bases from J, with 13 bases in between. The CDR3: CASSFGISPLHF. The CDR3 coding sequence is TGTGCCAGTTCGTTCGGGATCTCACCCCTCCACTTT.

This sequence joins TRBV27 and TRBJ2-6; TRBD2 matches at 7 bases. Germline V gene data show CDR1 as MNHEY and CDR2 as SMNVEV (reference sequence). The junction had 10 bases not matched to a gene; V was cut back by 5 bases and J by 3 bases. The CDR3 consists of 17 residues. Here the CDR3 reads CASSAFGGSGGANVLTF. Here the CDR3 DNA reads TGTGCCAGCAGTGCGTTCGGGGGGTCGGGTGGGGCCAACGTCCTGACTTTC.

This sequence joins TRBV12-3 or TRBV12-4 and TRBJ2-1; D uncertain. The CDR3 spans 13 residues. Trimming left V 7 bases short and J 6 bases short, with 13 bases between. The CDR3 coding sequence is TGTGCCAGCAATCCCCGACCCCCCAATGAGCAGTTCTTC. The encoded protein is CASNPRPPNEQFF.

This clonotype was counted at least ten times. The chain employs TRBV29-1 and TRBJ2-5; the D gene could be TRBD1 or TRBD2 (5 bases each). This CDR3 comprises 14 residues. From germline, CDR1 is SQVTM and CDR2 ANQGSEA. The V gene lost 0 bases and the J gene lost 5 bases, with 13 bases spanning the gap. The CDR3 bases are TGCAGCGTTGAAGATACGGGACGTCAGGAGACCCAGTACTTC. Translating it yields CSVEDTGRQETQYF.

This clonotype was picked up many times. V is TRBV28 and J is TRBJ1-6; 7 bases fit TRBD1. Germline loops: CDR1 MDHEN, CDR2 SYDVKM. CDR3 size: 15 residues. V shed 6 bases, J shed 7 bases, and the junction held 9 bases outside the gene matches. CDR3 bases: TGTGCCAGCAGCCGAGTGGACAGGCAGAATTCACCCCTCCACTTT. This codes for CASSRVDRQNSPLHF.

Many counts were recorded for this clonotype. V usage is TRBV29-1 and J usage is TRBJ2-7; 9 bases fit TRBD1. CDR1 and CDR2 (germline): SQVTM, ANQGSEA. V shed 5 bases, J shed 2 bases, and the junction held 7 bases outside the gene matches. There are 14 residues in the CDR3. The DNA for the CDR3 is TGCAGCGTTCGACCGGGACAGGGTGCCTACGAGCAGTACTTC. It specifies CSVRPGQGAYEQYF.

There are many counts of this clonotype. The chain carries TRBV3-1 and TRBJ2-7, with 11 bases fitting TRBD2. This CDR3 region has 14 residues. The V gene's germline CDR1 is LGHDT and CDR2 YNNKEL (reference sequence). V shed 4 bases and J 5 bases; nucleotides not matched to a gene: 4. The CDR3 region has the DNA TGTGCCAGCAGCCCGCTAGCGGGAGGCGACGAGCAGTACTTC. Translation gives CASSPLAGGDEQYF.

This clonotype showed up many times. V gene TRBV12-3 or TRBV12-4 combines with J gene TRBJ2-1, with D perhaps being TRBD1 or TRBD2 (5 bases each). The CDR3 spans 16 residues. V lost 2 bases to trimming and J lost 6 bases, with 17 bases between them. Here the CDR3 DNA reads TGTGCCAGCAGTTTAAGGGGCGGTTTAGCGTCCAATGAGCAGTTCTTC. Encoded protein: CASSLRGGLASNEQFF.

V and J are TRBV18 and TRBJ2-7; 7 positions match TRBD1. CDR3 length equals 13 residues. Germline V CDR1 and CDR2: KGHSH, LQKENI. The junction had 3 bases not matched to a gene; V was cut back by 6 bases and J by 1 base. The CDR3 reads CASSGQISYEQYF. The DNA for the CDR3 is TGTGCCAGCTCGGGACAGATATCCTACGAGCAGTACTTC.

This clonotype was found many times. V and J are TRBV19 and TRBJ2-7; TRBD2 matches at 8 bases. CDR3 length equals 14 residues. The germline gives CDR1 LNHDA, CDR2 SQIVND (reference sequence). The trim removed 8 bases at V and 3 bases at J, leaving 9 bases unmatched. The CDR3 DNA reads as TGTGCCAGTCAATCGAGCGGGGGTATCTACGAGCAGTACTTC. Translated: CASQSSGGIYEQYF.

This clonotype was counted only a few times. This may stem from a read error, because a much larger clone lies one nucleotide away. This chain connects TRBV20-1 to TRBJ2-3, with 10 bases matching TRBD2. V was pared by 0 bases and J by 2 bases, with 2 bases of the junction left unmatched. The CDR3 has 15 residues. The germline V gene encodes CDR1 DFQATT and CDR2 SNEGSKA (reference sequence). The CDR3 protein is CSARELAGITDTQYF. The CDR3, as DNA: TGCAGTGCTAGAGAACTAGCGGGAATCACAGATACGCAGTATTTT.

Points on this clonotype: A read error is possible here, since a much larger clone lies one base away. V is TRBV5-1 and J is TRBJ1-6; D perhaps matches TRBD1 (5 bases). This CDR3 has 15 residues. Trimming pared 4 bases from V and 9 bases from J, leaving 17 bases between. Germline-derived CDR1 and CDR2 are SGHRS and YFSETQ. The CDR3 here is CASSPGYPGFSPLHF. As DNA, the CDR3 is TGCGCCAGCAGCCCTGGTTACCCAGGGTTTTCACCCCTCCACTTT.

This clonotype has at least ten counts. The chain has TRBV25-1 and TRBJ2-7; D may correspond to TRBD1 or TRBD2 (5 bases each). V lost 4 bases, J lost 3 bases, and 16 bases lay in between. This CDR3 is built from 15 residues. Looked up from germline, CDR1 is MGHDK and CDR2 is SYGVNS. CDR3 residues: CASSGGTAMFYEQYF. CDR3 DNA: TGTGCCAGCAGTGGGGGGACCGCTATGTTCTACGAGCAGTACTTC.